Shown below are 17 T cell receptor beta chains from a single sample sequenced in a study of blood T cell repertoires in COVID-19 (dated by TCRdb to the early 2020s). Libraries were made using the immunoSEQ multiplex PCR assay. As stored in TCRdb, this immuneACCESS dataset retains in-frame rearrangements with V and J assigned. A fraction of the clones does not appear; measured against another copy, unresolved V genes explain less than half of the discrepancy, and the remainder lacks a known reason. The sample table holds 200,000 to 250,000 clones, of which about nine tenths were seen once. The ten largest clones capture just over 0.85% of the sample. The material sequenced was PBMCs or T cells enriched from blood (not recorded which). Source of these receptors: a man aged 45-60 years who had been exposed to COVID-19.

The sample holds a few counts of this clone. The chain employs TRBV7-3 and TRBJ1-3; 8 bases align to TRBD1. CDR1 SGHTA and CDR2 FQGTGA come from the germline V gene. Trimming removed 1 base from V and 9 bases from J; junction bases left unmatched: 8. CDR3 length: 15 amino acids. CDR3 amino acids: CASSLIGTGHGTIYF. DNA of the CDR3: TGTGCCAGCAGCTTAATAGGGACAGGTCACGGCACCATATATTTT.

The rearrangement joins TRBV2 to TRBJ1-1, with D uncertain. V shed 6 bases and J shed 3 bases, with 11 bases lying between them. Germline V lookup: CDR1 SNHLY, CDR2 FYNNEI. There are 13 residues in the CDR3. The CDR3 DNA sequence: TGTGCCAGCAGGGCGGTATTTGACACTGAAGCTTTCTTT. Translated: CASRAVFDTEAFF.

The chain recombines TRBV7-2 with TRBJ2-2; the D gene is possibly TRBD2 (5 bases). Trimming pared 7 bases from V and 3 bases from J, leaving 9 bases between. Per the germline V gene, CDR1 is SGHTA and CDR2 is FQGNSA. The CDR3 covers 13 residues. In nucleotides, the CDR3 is TGTGCCAGCACGAGGGTTCACACCGGGGAGCTGTTTTTT. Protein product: CASTRVHTGELFF. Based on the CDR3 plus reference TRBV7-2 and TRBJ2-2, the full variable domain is GAGVSQSPSNKVTEKGKDVELRCDPISGHTALYWYRQSLGQGLEFLIYFQGNSAPDKSGLPSDRFSAERTGGSVSTLTIQRTQQEDSAVYLCASTRVHTGELFFGEGSRLTVL.

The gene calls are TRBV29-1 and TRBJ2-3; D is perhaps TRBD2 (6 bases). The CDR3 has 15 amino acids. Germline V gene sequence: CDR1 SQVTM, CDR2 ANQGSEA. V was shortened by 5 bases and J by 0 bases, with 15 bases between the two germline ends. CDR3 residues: CSVSVLGGSTDTQYF. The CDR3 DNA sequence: TGCAGCGTTTCCGTACTGGGAGGAAGCACAGATACGCAGTATTTT.

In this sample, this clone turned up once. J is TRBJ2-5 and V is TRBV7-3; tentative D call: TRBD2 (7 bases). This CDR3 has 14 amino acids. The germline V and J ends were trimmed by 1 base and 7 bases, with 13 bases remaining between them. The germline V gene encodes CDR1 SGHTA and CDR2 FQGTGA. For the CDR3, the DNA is TGTGCCAGCAGCTTAATAGGCGGGGGCGCGACCCAGTACTTC. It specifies CASSLIGGGATQYF.

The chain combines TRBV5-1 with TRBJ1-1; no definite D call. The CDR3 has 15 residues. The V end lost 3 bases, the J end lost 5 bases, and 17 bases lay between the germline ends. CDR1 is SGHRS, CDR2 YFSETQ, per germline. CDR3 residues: CASSSERPGRTEAFF. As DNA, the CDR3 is TGCGCCAGCAGCTCAGAAAGGCCGGGGAGAACTGAAGCTTTCTTT.

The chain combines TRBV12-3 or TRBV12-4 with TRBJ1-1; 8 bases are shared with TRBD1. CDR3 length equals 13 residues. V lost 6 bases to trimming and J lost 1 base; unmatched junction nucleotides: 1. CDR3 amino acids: CASRTGANTEAFF. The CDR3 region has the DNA TGTGCCAGCAGGACAGGGGCGAACACTGAAGCTTTCTTT.

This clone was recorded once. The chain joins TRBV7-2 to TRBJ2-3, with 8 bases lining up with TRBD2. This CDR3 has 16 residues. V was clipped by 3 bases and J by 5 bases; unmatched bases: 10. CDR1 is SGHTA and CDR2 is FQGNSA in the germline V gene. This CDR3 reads CASSFRIGGAIDTQYF. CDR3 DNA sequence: TGTGCCAGCAGCTTTAGGATCGGGGGGGCTATAGATACGCAGTATTTT.

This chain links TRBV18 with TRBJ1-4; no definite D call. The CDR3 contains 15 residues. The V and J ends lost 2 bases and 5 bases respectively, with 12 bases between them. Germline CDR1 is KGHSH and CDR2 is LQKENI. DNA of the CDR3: TGTGCCAGCTCACCATTCGAGGTTGGGAATGAAAAACTGTTTTTT. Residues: CASSPFEVGNEKLFF.

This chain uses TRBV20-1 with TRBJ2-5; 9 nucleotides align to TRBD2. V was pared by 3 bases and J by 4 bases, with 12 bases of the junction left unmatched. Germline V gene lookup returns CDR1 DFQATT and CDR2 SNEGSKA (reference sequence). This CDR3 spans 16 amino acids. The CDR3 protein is CSASFPGGRARETQYF. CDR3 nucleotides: TGCAGTGCTAGTTTCCCTGGCGGGAGGGCCCGAGAGACCCAGTACTTC.

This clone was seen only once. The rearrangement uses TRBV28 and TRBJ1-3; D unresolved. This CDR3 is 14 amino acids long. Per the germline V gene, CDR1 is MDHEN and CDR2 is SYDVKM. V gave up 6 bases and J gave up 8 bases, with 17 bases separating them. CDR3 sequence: CASSGKAYGDTIYF. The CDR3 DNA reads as TGTGCCAGCAGCGGTAAGGCGTACGGGGACACCATATATTTT.

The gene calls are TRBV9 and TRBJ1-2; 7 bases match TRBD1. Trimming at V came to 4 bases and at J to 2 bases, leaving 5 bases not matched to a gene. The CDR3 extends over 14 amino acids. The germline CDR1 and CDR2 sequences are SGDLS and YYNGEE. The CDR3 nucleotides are TGTGCCAGCAGCACGCTGACAGGGAACTATGGCTACACCTTC. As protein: CASSTLTGNYGYTF.

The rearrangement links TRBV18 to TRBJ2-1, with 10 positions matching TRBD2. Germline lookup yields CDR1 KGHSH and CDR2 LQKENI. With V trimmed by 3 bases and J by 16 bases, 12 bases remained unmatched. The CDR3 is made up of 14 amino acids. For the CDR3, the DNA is TGTGCCAGCTCACCGCCGAAGAGCCTAGCGGGGGTTTTCTTC. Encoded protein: CASSPPKSLAGVFF.

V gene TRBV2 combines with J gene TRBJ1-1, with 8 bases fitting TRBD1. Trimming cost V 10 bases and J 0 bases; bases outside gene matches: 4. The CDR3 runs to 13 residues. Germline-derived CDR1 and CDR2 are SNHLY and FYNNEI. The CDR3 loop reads CATRQGLNTEAFF. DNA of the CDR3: TGTGCCACCAGACAGGGGCTGAACACTGAAGCTTTCTTT.

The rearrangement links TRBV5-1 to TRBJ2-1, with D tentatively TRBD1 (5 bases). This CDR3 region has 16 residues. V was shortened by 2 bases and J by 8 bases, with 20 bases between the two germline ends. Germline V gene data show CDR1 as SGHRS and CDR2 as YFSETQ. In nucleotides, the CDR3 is TGCGCCAGCAGCTTTCAAGGGCAGGGTATAGTCTATGAGCAGTTCTTC. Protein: CASSFQGQGIVYEQFF.

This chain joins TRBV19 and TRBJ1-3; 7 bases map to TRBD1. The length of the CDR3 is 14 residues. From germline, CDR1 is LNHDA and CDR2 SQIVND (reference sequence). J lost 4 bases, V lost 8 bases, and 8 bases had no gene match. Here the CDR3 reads CASFGWTGGNTIYF. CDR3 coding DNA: TGTGCCAGTTTTGGTTGGACAGGCGGAAACACCATATATTTT.

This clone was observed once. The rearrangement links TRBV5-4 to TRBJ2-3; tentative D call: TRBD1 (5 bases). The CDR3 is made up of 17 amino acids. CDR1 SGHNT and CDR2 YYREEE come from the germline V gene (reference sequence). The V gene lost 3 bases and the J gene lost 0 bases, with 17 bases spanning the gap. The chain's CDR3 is CASSSLLSAGSTDTQYF. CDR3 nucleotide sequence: TGTGCCAGCAGCTCGCTTTTGTCAGCAGGGAGCACAGATACGCAGTATTTT.